This paragraph reports one TCR beta chain. Its antigen is unidentified. There are 16 residues in the CDR3. The time point was: newly diagnosed, previously untreated cHL patient sample. Purification of CD4+ T cells from thawed PBMCs was performed via magnetic negative selection. Newly diagnosed, untreated classical Hodgkin lymphoma PBMCs provided comparison. This sample is drawn from a study of PD-1 blockade in classical Hodgkin lymphoma. The study, taken as a whole, reports: Newly diagnosed patients had baseline TCR diversity that was reportedly lower than that of healthy donors. What drove the repertoire differences, possibly disease activity or prior therapy, has not been defined.

The repertoire was sequenced with immunoSEQ multiplex PCR; TCRdb's copy has only in-frame clones and lacks some. The repertoire consists of about 20,000 clones, with roughly 89% occurring once and the leading ten covering 0.25%. V gene TRBV1 combines with J gene TRBJ2-3; the table's D call of TRBD2 was not tested on the DNA. TRBV1 is shown as a pseudogene. The TCR sequence derives from a human donor with classical Hodgkin lymphoma. The sequencing sample was made of CD4+ T cells from blood. CDR3 residues: CTSSPGDGGSADTQYF. In DNA, the CDR3 is TGCACCAGCAGCCCCGGAGACGGGGGGAGCGCAGATACGCAGTATTTT.